The present T cell receptor beta chain was sequenced within a study of blood T cells in healthy people across ages. This clonotype was observed a handful of times. The J segment lost 11 bases and the V segment lost 5 bases, leaving 12 bases of the junction unmatched. Germline V gene lookup returns CDR1 SGHTA and CDR2 FQGNSA. CDR3 length equals 14 residues. PCR was performed a second time for about 7 to 11 cycles using a sample-barcoded 5' primer and a J-beta primer mix. MiXCR, applied by TCRdb to the 5' RACE reads, yields one record per CDR3 protein. The sample lists some 800,000 distinct CDR3 sequences, 40% to 50% occurring once.

The V gene is TRBV7-2, the J gene TRBJ2-5; 9 positions match TRBD1. Sequenced: blood. This TCR derives from a man aged 60-69 years in good health. As DNA, the CDR3 is TGTGCCAGCAGCGGGACAGGGTCTCTAAAGAAGCAGTACTTC. Residues: CASSGTGSLKKQYF.